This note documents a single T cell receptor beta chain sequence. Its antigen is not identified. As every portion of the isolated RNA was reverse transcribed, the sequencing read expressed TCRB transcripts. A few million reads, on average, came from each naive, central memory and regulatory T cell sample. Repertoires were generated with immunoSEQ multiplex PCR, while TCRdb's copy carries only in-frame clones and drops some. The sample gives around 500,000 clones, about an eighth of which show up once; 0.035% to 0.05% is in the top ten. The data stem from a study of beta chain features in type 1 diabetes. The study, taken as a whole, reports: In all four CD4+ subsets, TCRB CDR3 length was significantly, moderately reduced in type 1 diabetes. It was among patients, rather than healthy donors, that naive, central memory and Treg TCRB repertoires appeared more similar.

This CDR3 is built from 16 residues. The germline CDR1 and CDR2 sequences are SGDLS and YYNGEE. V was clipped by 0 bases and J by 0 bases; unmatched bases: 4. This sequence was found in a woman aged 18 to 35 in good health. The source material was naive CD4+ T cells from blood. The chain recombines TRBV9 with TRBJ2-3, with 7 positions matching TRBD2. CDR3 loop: CASSVEAGISTDTQYF. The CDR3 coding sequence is TGTGCCAGCAGCGTAGAAGCGGGGATAAGCACAGATACGCAGTATTTT. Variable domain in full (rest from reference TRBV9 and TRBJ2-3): DSGVTQTPKHLITATGQRVTLRCSPRSGDLSVYWYQQSLDQGLQFLIQYYNGEERAKGNILERFSAQQFPDLHSELNLSSLELGDSALYFCASSVEAGISTDTQYFGPGTRLTVL.